The clone carrying this TCR beta chain was counted ten times or more. The antigen is unknown. These data originate in a study of neurological immune-mediated disorders. PBMCs stored at -80 C, 2 million in total, were the source of the unsorted libraries. The V end lost 4 bases, the J end lost 7 bases, and 12 bases lay between the germline ends. The germline gives CDR1 SGDLS, CDR2 YYNGEE. The CDR3 consists of 14 residues. 5'RACE employing 10-nucleotide random UMIs yielded the cDNA. TCRdb recomputed calls from the 5' RACE reads with MiXCR, one row per CDR3 protein. The sample consists of tens of thousands of distinct CDR3 sequences, more than 3% of them appearing once. Study results and limitations: When the repertoires were grouped phylogenetically, those of 18 of the 34 multiple sclerosis patients came together in a single cluster of related CDR3 sequences, which points to a possible repertoire-level signature. HTLV-1-associated myelopathy had the most TCR clonal expansion, while multiple sclerosis had the least, a level that fell below healthy controls.

The sequence was obtained from a man aged 25-40 years with multiple sclerosis. What was sequenced was PBMCs. The rearrangement joins TRBV9 to TRBJ1-6; no definite D call. Here the CDR3 DNA reads TGTGCCAGCAGCCTGAGGACGGAGAATTCACCCCTCCACTTT. This gives the protein CASSLRTENSPLHF.